The 21 T cell receptor beta chains reported below all come from one sample, sequenced in a study of beta chain features in type 1 diabetes. TCRB transcripts that were expressed got sequenced, as all of the isolated RNA had been reverse transcribed. Using immunoSEQ multiplex PCR, the repertoire was profiled, and TCRdb retains in-frame clones only, with some absent. The sample lists hundreds of thousands of clones; less than 20% were seen once. The sample was naive CD4+ T cells from blood. These receptors were taken from a man aged 18 to 29 in good health.

This clone came up a few times. V is TRBV6-6 and J is TRBJ2-3; 8 positions match TRBD2. The CDR3 has 15 residues. CDR1 and CDR2 from the germline V gene are MNHNY and SVGAGI (reference sequence). The V gene end was trimmed by 7 bases and the J gene end by 1 base; junction bases not matched to a gene: 7. CDR3 bases: TGTGCCAGCACCTCGCGGGGGGCCCGCACAGATACGCAGTATTTT. Protein: CASTSRGARTDTQYF.

To note about this clone: Other nucleotide sequences from this sample produce the same CDR3. The chain is built from TRBV15 and TRBJ1-2, with 9 bases matching TRBD1. Trimming removed 1 base from V and 6 bases from J; junction bases left unmatched: 0. Germline CDR1 is LNHNV and CDR2 is YYDKDF (reference sequence). The CDR3 runs to 13 residues. CDR3 bases: TGTGCCACCAGCAGAGGACAGGGGGATGGCTACACCTTC. Amino acids: CATSRGQGDGYTF.

The rearrangement uses TRBV20-1 and TRBJ1-4; D not certain. The CDR3 contains 11 residues. CDR1 and CDR2 from the germline V gene are DFQATT and SNEGSKA (reference sequence). Trimming cost V 4 bases and J 8 bases, with 8 bases left between them. This chain's CDR3 is CSAILLEKLFF. Written as DNA, the CDR3 is TGCAGTGCTATTCTTTTGGAAAAACTGTTTTTT.

This clone was seen a handful of times. The chain employs TRBV2 and TRBJ1-2; TRBD1 matches 7 bases. V lost 6 bases to trimming and J lost 5 bases; unmatched junction nucleotides: 15. The CDR3 runs 16 residues. Germline CDR1 SNHLY, CDR2 FYNNEI. The CDR3 DNA is TGTGCCAGCAGAGCCGAGGGTGGCAGGGGGTCGTATGGCTACACCTTC. Translation gives CASRAEGGRGSYGYTF.

The chain uses TRBV9 and TRBJ2-3, with TRBD2 matching over 7 bases. Germline assignment: CDR1 SGDLS and CDR2 YYNGEE. Trimming at V came to 3 bases and at J to 5 bases, leaving 6 bases not matched to a gene. This CDR3 is built from 14 residues. This chain's CDR3 is CASSERDLGDTQYF. The CDR3 bases are TGTGCCAGCAGCGAGCGGGACCTGGGAGATACGCAGTATTTT.

This clone showed up just once. The chain recombines TRBV2 with TRBJ2-1; D is possibly TRBD2 (6 bases). This CDR3 spans 16 amino acids. Trimming took 7 bases from V and 6 from J, leaving 22 bases between them. CDR1 SNHLY and CDR2 FYNNEI come from the germline V gene. As DNA, the CDR3 is TGTGCCAGCACCCCCACCGGGACTCTGATCGGCAATGAGCAGTTCTTC. Residues: CASTPTGTLIGNEQFF.

The chain carries TRBV4-2 and TRBJ2-5; 7 bases match TRBD1. The CDR3 contains 15 residues. V lost 0 bases to trimming and J lost 5 bases; unmatched junction nucleotides: 6. Germline V lookup: CDR1 LGHNA, CDR2 YNFKEQ. The CDR3 bases are TGTGCCAGCAGCCAAGATAGACAGGGCTGGGAGACCCAGTACTTC. Amino acid sequence: CASSQDRQGWETQYF.

The V call is TRBV4-2, the J call TRBJ2-3; 10 bases line up with TRBD2. With 4 bases clipped from V and 3 bases from J, the junction kept 7 bases outside the gene matches. This CDR3 has 16 residues. Germline CDR1 is LGHNA and CDR2 is YNFKEQ. CDR3 nucleotides: TGTGCCAGCAGCCCGGGAGCGGGGGGGGTTACAGATACGCAGTATTTT. Translating gives CASSPGAGGVTDTQYF.

The CDR3: CASSGASGRASYEQYF. Here the CDR3 DNA reads TGTGCCAGCAGTGGGGCTAGCGGGAGGGCCAGCTACGAGCAGTACTTC. The chain joins TRBV25-1 to TRBJ2-7; TRBD2 agrees at 12 bases. Germline V gene data show CDR1 as MGHDK and CDR2 as SYGVNS. V shed 4 bases and J 3 bases; nucleotides not matched to a gene: 7. This CDR3 has 16 residues.

This clone was seen more than once but under ten times. V is TRBV19 and J is TRBJ1-4; a weak D match, TRBD1 (5 bases). CDR1 LNHDA and CDR2 SQIVND come from the germline V gene (reference sequence). Deletions cut 7 bases from V and 6 bases from J, with 24 bases between. CDR3 length equals 17 residues. CDR3 in amino acids: CASNSFDYRKTDEKLFF. The CDR3 DNA reads as TGTGCCAGTAACAGTTTCGACTACAGGAAGACGGATGAAAAACTGTTTTTT.

The rearrangement joins TRBV6-1 to TRBJ1-1; D unresolved. Looked up from germline, CDR1 is MNHNS and CDR2 is SASEGT. V was trimmed by 5 bases and J by 2 bases, leaving 9 bases between them. This CDR3 has 13 amino acids. The CDR3 DNA reads as TGTGCCAGCAGTCGTAACAGAAACACTGAAGCTTTCTTT. Translating gives CASSRNRNTEAFF.

The chain has TRBV6-1 and TRBJ1-5; 9 bases are a match to TRBD1. Germline lookup yields CDR1 MNHNS and CDR2 SASEGT. V lost 5 bases and J lost 7; bases outside the gene matches: 6. The CDR3 spans 14 residues. CDR3 protein: CASSSDRGRQPQHF. The CDR3, as DNA: TGTGCCAGCAGTAGTGACAGGGGGAGGCAGCCCCAGCATTTT.

The chain uses TRBV7-2 and TRBJ1-2; no firm D call. Germline-derived CDR1 and CDR2 are SGHTA and FQGNSA. Trimming left V 4 bases short and J 8 bases short, with 17 bases between. This CDR3 has 14 amino acids. CDR3 sequence: CASSSGPFGGGYTF. The CDR3 nucleotides read TGTGCCAGCAGCTCGGGCCCATTTGGCGGGGGCTACACCTTC.

V and J are TRBV19 and TRBJ2-1, with no clear D. V was shortened by 4 bases and J by 6 bases, with 16 bases between the two germline ends. CDR1 is LNHDA and CDR2 is SQIVND in the germline V gene (reference sequence). This CDR3 contains 15 residues. CDR3 in DNA: TGTGCCAGTAGTACCCGGACCCCCCGCGCCAATGAGCAGTTCTTC. It specifies CASSTRTPRANEQFF. Supplemented by reference TRBV19 and TRBJ2-1, the full variable domain reads DGGITQSPKYLFRKEGQNVTLSCEQNLNHDAMYWYRQDPGQGLRLIYYSQIVNDFQKGDIAEGYSVSREKKESFPLTVTSAQKNPTAFYLCASSTRTPRANEQFFGPGTRLTVL.

CDR3 DNA: TGTGCCAGCAGCATACCAAAGGGGGTGTACGGCACTGAAGCTTTCTTT. It is translated as CASSIPKGVYGTEAFF. This rearrangement joins TRBV7-2 to TRBJ1-1; D possibly corresponds to TRBD1 (6 bases). The germline V and J ends were trimmed by 5 bases and 4 bases, with 20 bases remaining between them. This CDR3 is 16 amino acids long. Germline values: CDR1 SGHTA, CDR2 FQGNSA.

This clone was seen a handful of times. The chain employs TRBV6-5 and TRBJ2-7; D possibly corresponds to TRBD1 (6 bases). Trimming stripped 2 bases from V and 0 bases from J, with 11 bases between. This CDR3 has 15 amino acids. CDR1 is MNHEY and CDR2 is SVGAGI in the germline V gene. The CDR3 protein is CASSYHRAPSYEQYF. In nucleotides, the CDR3 is TGTGCCAGCAGTTACCACAGGGCACCCTCCTACGAGCAGTACTTC.

The gene calls are TRBV7-2 and TRBJ2-1, with 14 bases lining up with TRBD2. The germline gives CDR1 SGHTA, CDR2 FQGNSA. J was trimmed by 1 base and V by 5 bases; bases with no gene match: 4. This CDR3 comprises 17 residues. CDR3 protein: CASSPRTSGGSYNEQFF. CDR3 DNA sequence: TGTGCCAGCAGCCCCCGGACTAGCGGGGGGTCCTACAATGAGCAGTTCTTC.

This clone was found a few times. The chain has TRBV7-6 and TRBJ1-1; 7 nucleotides match TRBD1. The CDR3 runs to 15 residues. Germline loops: CDR1 SGHVS, CDR2 FNYEAQ. V shed 4 bases, J shed 0 bases, and the junction held 5 bases outside the gene matches. The CDR3 DNA reads as TGTGCCAGCAGCTGGACCGGGACAGTGAACACTGAAGCTTTCTTT. This sequence encodes CASSWTGTVNTEAFF.

J is TRBJ2-7 and V is TRBV25-1; D perhaps matches TRBD1 (6 bases). V lost 3 bases and J lost 3, with 12 bases in between. The CDR3 sequence is 14 residues long. CDR1 is MGHDK, CDR2 SYGVNS, per germline. The CDR3 sequence is CASSESMGHYEQYF. The CDR3 DNA reads TGTGCCAGCAGTGAGTCGATGGGACACTACGAGCAGTACTTC.

The rearrangement links TRBV11-2 to TRBJ1-1; D remains unclear. Germline V gives CDR1 SGHAT, CDR2 FQNNGV. The CDR3 has 15 amino acids. Trimming removed 1 base at V and 5 bases at J, with 14 bases between. CDR3: CASSLAGGKRTEAFF. The CDR3 nucleotides are TGTGCCAGCAGCTTAGCGGGCGGTAAACGGACTGAAGCTTTCTTT. Complete variable domain (other parts from reference TRBV11-2 and TRBJ1-1): EAGVAQSPRYKIIEKRQSVAFWCNPISGHATLYWYQQILGQGPKLLIQFQNNGVVDDSQLPKDRFSAERLKGVDSTLKIQPAKLEDSAVYLCASSLAGGKRTEAFFGQGTRLTVV.

This sequence joins TRBV5-4 and TRBJ2-3, with 12 bases lining up with TRBD2. The CDR3 runs 17 residues. Germline lookup yields CDR1 SGHNT and CDR2 YYREEE (reference sequence). The ends lost 7 bases at V and 1 base at J; junction bases unmatched: 10. The CDR3 DNA reads TGTGCCAGCTTGGGGGAACTAGCGGGAGGCCGCACAGATACGCAGTATTTT. Amino acid sequence: CASLGELAGGRTDTQYF.